Presented here are 12 T cell receptor beta chains from one specimen sequenced in a study of cytotoxic CD8 clonotypes in ibrutinib-treated CLL. Assay used: immunoSEQ multiplex PCR; TCRdb lists only in-frame clones, some missing. The sample has about 140,000 clones, around 76% seen once. The sample consisted of PBMCs, taken after 24 months of ibrutinib treatment. Receptors originate from a human donor with chronic lymphocytic leukemia.

The chain is built from TRBV6-5 and TRBJ2-5; a weak D match, TRBD1 (5 bases). Germline CDR1 MNHEY, CDR2 SVGAGI. The CDR3 totals 15 residues. V lost 7 bases to trimming and J lost 1 base, with 16 bases between them. Here the CDR3 DNA reads TGTGCCAGCAATACTCAATGGGGCAGCCAAGAGACCCAGTACTTC. Protein product: CASNTQWGSQETQYF.

This clone was seen a handful of times. This chain joins TRBV11-2 and TRBJ1-2; tentatively, D is TRBD1 (5 bases). This CDR3 is 12 amino acids long. CDR1 SGHAT and CDR2 FQNNGV come from the germline V gene. V gave up 1 base and J gave up 6 bases, with 6 bases separating them. The CDR3 DNA reads as TGTGCCAGCAGCTTAGGGGGCAATGGCTACACCTTC. Its translation: CASSLGGNGYTF.

The gene calls are TRBV27 and TRBJ2-1; 8 positions agree with TRBD2. This CDR3 is built from 15 residues. CDR1 and CDR2 from the germline V gene are MNHEY and SMNVEV (reference sequence). Trimming at V came to 0 bases and at J to 5 bases, leaving 3 bases not matched to a gene. As DNA, the CDR3 is TGTGCCAGCAGTTTATCTAGCGGGGACGACAATGAGCAGTTCTTC. This sequence encodes CASSLSSGDDNEQFF.

The V call is TRBV7-2, the J call TRBJ2-5; a weak D match, TRBD2 (5 bases). The CDR3 is 15 residues long. Trimming stripped 1 base from V and 4 bases from J, with 13 bases between. The germline CDR1 and CDR2 sequences are SGHTA and FQGNSA. The CDR3 DNA reads as TGTGCCAGCAGCTTAGGTCGTCGGGGTGGAGAGACCCAGTACTTC. Protein: CASSLGRRGGETQYF.

This chain joins TRBV4-2 and TRBJ1-3; D possibly corresponds to TRBD1 (6 bases). This CDR3 has 14 residues. CDR1 is LGHNA and CDR2 is YNFKEQ in the germline V gene. Deletions cut 0 bases from V and 9 bases from J, with 12 bases between. The CDR3 sequence is CASSQDRGSTTIYF. CDR3 in DNA: TGTGCCAGCAGCCAAGACAGGGGTTCAACCACCATATATTTT.

The genes are TRBV28 and TRBJ1-4; no clear D gene. Trimming left V 6 bases short and J 0 bases short, with 11 bases between. This CDR3 comprises 15 residues. Per the germline V gene, CDR1 is MDHEN and CDR2 is SYDVKM. CDR3 in DNA: TGTGCCAGCAGCCCCATAGTTGCAACTAATGAAAAACTGTTTTTT. It specifies CASSPIVATNEKLFF.

The CDR3 coding sequence is TGTGCCACCACGCAGGGGGTTGGTGTAGACATTCAGTACTTC. Translated, it gives CATTQGVGVDIQYF. The gene calls are TRBV28 and TRBJ2-4, with 7 bases lining up with TRBD1. This CDR3 comprises 14 residues. Germline CDR1 MDHEN, CDR2 SYDVKM. V shed 10 bases and J 8 bases; nucleotides not matched to a gene: 14.

About this clone: At one end the junction does not follow the germline gene, possibly because of a read error. The rearrangement uses TRBV7-2 and TRBJ1-6; TRBD1 might be the D (5 bases). CDR1 and CDR2 (germline): SGHTA, FQGNSA. The length of the CDR3 is 16 residues. The CDR3 DNA reads TGTGCCAGCAGCTTAGCCCGGGGCTCCAATAATTCACCCCTCCACTTT. It translates to CASSLARGSNNSPLHF.

Concerning this clone: Other DNA sequences in the same sample also yield this CDR3. V gene TRBV5-1 combines with J gene TRBJ2-7; 7 positions match TRBD2. Germline assignment: CDR1 SGHRS and CDR2 YFSETQ. After removal of 4 bases from V and 6 bases from J, the junction contained 13 bases not matched to a gene. The CDR3 contains 15 residues. CDR3 amino acids: CASSPAPFGEGEQYF. CDR3 in DNA: TGCGCCAGCAGCCCAGCCCCGTTTGGGGAGGGCGAGCAGTACTTC. Filled out from reference TRBV5-1 and TRBJ2-7, the complete variable domain reads KAGVTQTPRYLIKTRGQQVTLSCSPISGHRSVSWYQQTPGQGLQFLFEYFSETQRNKGNFPGRFSGRQFSNSRSEMNVSTLELGDSALYLCASSPAPFGEGEQYFGPGTRLTVT.

The V and J genes are TRBV6-1 and TRBJ1-2, with 9 bases matching TRBD1. CDR3 length equals 14 residues. Unmatched junction bases numbered 7, after V lost 7 bases and J lost 4 bases. Germline loops: CDR1 MNHNS, CDR2 SASEGT. The CDR3 spells CASTRQGGGYGYTF. CDR3 nucleotide sequence: TGTGCCAGCACCAGACAGGGGGGAGGCTATGGCTACACCTTC.

The V gene is TRBV28, the J gene TRBJ1-6; D uncertain. V lost 5 bases, J lost 8 bases, and 16 bases lay in between. CDR3 length equals 15 residues. The germline CDR1 and CDR2 sequences are MDHEN and SYDVKM. DNA for the CDR3: TGTGCCAGCAGTGCCGCGGGGAACACCTATTCACCCCTCCACTTT. This sequence encodes CASSAAGNTYSPLHF.

The chain uses TRBV11-2 and TRBJ1-1, with 10 bases identical to TRBD1. After removal of 5 bases from V and 1 base from J, the junction contained 7 bases not matched to a gene. The length of the CDR3 is 16 residues. Germline V lookup: CDR1 SGHAT, CDR2 FQNNGV. DNA of the CDR3: TGTGCCAGCAGCCGGGACAGGGGTCTGGGGAACACTGAAGCTTTCTTT. Its translation: CASSRDRGLGNTEAFF.